This record looks at one T cell receptor beta chain sequence and its context. This sample was included in a study of blood T cell repertoires in COVID-19. Study-level background: Donors in the United States, Italy and Spain gave samples during acute or convalescent COVID-19. In each case, the material was cDNA or gDNA derived from T cells, B-cell-depleted T cells, or PBMCs.

Authors' data handling: Estimation of nucleated cell counts relied on the amplification of reference gene primers. The data were produced by immunoSEQ multiplex PCR, yet TCRdb's version contains in-frame clones alone and is incomplete. V and J calls and clone size follow that table, whereas D and trimming were derived from the DNA. This table holds roughly 350,000 clones, more than 75% found once. The CDR3 is 13 residues long. Trimming removed 3 bases from V and 4 bases from J, with 7 bases in between. Sequenced sample: peripheral blood. This TCR came from a woman younger than 30 who had recovered from COVID-19. The V call is TRBV12-3 or TRBV12-4, the J call TRBJ1-3, with no clear D. This CDR3 is CASSLIRGNTIYF. The CDR3 DNA reads as TGTGCCAGCAGTTTGATCAGAGGAAACACCATATATTTT.